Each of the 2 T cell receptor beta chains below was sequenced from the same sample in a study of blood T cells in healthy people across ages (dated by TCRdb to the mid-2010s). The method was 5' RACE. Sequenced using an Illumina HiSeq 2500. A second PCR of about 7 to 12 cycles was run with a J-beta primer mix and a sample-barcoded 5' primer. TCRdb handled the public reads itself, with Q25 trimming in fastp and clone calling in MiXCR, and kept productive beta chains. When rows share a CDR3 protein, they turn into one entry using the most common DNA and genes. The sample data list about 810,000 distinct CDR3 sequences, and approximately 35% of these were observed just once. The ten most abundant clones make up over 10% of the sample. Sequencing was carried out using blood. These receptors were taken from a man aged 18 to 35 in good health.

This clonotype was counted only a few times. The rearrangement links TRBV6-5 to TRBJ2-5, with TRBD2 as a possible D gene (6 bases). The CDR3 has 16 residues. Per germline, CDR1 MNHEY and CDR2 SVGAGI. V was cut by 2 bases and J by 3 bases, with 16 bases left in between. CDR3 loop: CASSYGMGGKEETQYF. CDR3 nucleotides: TGTGCCAGCAGTTACGGGATGGGGGGTAAGGAAGAGACCCAGTACTTC.

The CDR3, as DNA: TGTGCCAGCAGTGTACACGAAGGCATTCAGTACTTC. Translating gives CASSVHEGIQYF. The chain links TRBV2 to TRBJ2-4; D is undetermined. The length of the CDR3 is 12 residues. Trimming shortened V by 4 bases and J by 9 bases, and 10 bases separated the two germline ends. CDR1 and CDR2 from the germline V gene are SNHLY and FYNNEI.